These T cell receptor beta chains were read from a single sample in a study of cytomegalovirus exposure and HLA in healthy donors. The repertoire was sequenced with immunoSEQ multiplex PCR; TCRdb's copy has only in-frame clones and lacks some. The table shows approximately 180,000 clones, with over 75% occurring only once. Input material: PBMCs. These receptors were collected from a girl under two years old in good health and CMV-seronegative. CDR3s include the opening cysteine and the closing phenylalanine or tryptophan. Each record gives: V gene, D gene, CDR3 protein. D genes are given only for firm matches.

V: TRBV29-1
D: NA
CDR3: CSVEAATPVYGYTF

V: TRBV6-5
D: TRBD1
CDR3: CASSGDRGIYEQYF

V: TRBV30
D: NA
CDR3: CAWSPTRRRRVQVDEQYF

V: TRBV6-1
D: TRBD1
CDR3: CASRPGQGASYEQYF

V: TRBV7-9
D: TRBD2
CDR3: CASIPGTSGIYEQFF

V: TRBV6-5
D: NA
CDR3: CASRSTAEAFF

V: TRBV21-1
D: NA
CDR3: CASNREGSNQPQHF

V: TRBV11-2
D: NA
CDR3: CASSLGQGNSPLHF

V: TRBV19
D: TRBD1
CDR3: CASSMGTDGNTIYF

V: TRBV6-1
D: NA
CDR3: CASSSEYEQYF

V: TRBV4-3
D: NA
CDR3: CASSQDTESYEQYF

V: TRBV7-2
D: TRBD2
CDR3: CASSEGLAVYNEQFF

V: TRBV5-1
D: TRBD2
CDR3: CASSLVAGAGNEQFF

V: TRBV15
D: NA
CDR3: CATSRDGRVRSYEQYF

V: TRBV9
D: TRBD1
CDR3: CASSPTGTGVYEQYF

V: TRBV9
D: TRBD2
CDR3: CASSSGLAGALNTGELFF

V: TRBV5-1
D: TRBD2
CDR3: CASSPRLAGGDTQYF